This T cell receptor beta chain was identified in a study of T cell responses to AZD1222 COVID-19 vaccine. Overall study context: Second-dose schedules of about 4 or about 12 weeks were combined.

TCRdb's copy holds only in-frame clones and misses some; the assay was immunoSEQ multiplex PCR. The table includes just under 85,000 clones, approximately 87% detected once. Looked up from germline, CDR1 is MGHRA and CDR2 is YSYEKL. The length of the CDR3 is 12 residues. Study-level points and caveats: Donors, mostly white British, included more females; clonal diversity was possibly underestimated. Rises in breadth and depth of Spike-specific TCRs came after two AZD1222 doses. Among vaccine-associated CD4 TCRs, coverage spanned spike, with dominance at 160-218 and 743-854.

With regard to this clone: What it recognizes is unknown.

The chain couples TRBV4-1 to TRBJ2-5; D remains unclear. Sequencing used peripheral blood, obtained on day 0 of AZD1222 vaccination. The clonotype comes from an adult in good health. CDR3 in amino acids: CAPPAELETQYF. The CDR3 DNA reads as TGCGCGCCTCCGGCGGAGTTAGAGACCCAGTACTTC.